The text below deals with one T cell receptor (beta chain). Antigen unknown. This entry is derived from a study of beta chain features in type 1 diabetes. Across the whole study: There was similarity between patients and healthy donors in age, gender and cell yields. Broader study findings: Possibly, sequencing cDNA over-represented cells that had high TCR expression levels. Shorter templates might be favored by PCR, and equally so in patients and in controls. Shorter TCRB CDR3s, moderately but significantly so, were found in Type 1 diabetes patients in all four CD4+ subsets.

Expressed TCRB transcripts were sequenced because the entire RNA isolate underwent reverse transcription. About 3.57 million reads, on average, came from each naive, central memory and regulatory T cell sample. TCRdb keeps only in-frame clones here, not all; method: immunoSEQ multiplex PCR. The data contain a few hundred thousand clones, roughly 17% of them singletons. Germline V lookup: CDR1 GTSNPN, CDR2 SVGIG (reference sequence). V gave up 0 bases and J gave up 5 bases; unmatched junction bases: 3. The length of the CDR3 is 13 residues. The sequenced material came from naive CD4+ T cells from blood. The sequence derives from a man aged 30 to 45 with type 1 diabetes. The chain joins TRBV30 to TRBJ2-5, with 7 bases matching TRBD1. CDR3 sequence: CAWSVKGAETQYF. The CDR3 coding sequence is TGTGCCTGGAGTGTGAAGGGGGCGGAGACCCAGTACTTC.